This TCR beta chain was captured in a study of technical replicates of blood from a few donors. Clones were sequenced by immunoSEQ multiplex PCR, and TCRdb holds only the in-frame ones, with some missing. This sample has about 82,000 clones; 96% occur once, and the top ten carry approximately 0.39%. From germline, CDR1 is WNHNN and CDR2 SYGVQD (reference sequence). This CDR3 region has 15 residues. V lost 3 bases and J lost 5, with 15 bases in between. The sample was T cells isolated from PBMCs. The chain has TRBV10-1 and TRBJ2-3; D is perhaps TRBD1 (5 bases). The receptor was derived from a human donor in good health. The CDR3 here is CASSEGRERLDTQYF. CDR3 DNA sequence: TGCGCCAGCAGTGAAGGCAGGGAAAGGTTAGATACGCAGTATTTT.